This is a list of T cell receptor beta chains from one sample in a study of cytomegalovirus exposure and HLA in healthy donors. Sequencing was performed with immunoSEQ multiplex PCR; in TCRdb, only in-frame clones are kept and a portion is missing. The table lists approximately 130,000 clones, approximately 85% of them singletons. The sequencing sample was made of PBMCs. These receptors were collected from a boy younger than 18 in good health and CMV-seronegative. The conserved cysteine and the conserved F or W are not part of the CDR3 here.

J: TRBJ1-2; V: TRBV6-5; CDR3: ASKGGGRIYGYT
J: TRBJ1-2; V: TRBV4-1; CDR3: ASSQDSGRTGYT
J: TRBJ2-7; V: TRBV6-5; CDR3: ASSYASGGRVSEQY
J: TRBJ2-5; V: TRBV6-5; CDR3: ASSKTSGGVETQY
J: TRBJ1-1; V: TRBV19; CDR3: ASSIRGTEAF
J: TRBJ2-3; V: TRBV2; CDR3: ASRTSGTSTDTQY
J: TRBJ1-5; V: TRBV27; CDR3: ASSPLTGGVYQPQH
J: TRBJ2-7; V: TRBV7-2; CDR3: ASSPSRQSYEQY
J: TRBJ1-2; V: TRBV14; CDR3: ASSYNRGINGYT
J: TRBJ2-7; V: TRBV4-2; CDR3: ASSQDMDIAYEQY
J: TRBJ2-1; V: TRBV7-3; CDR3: ASSLRGNENEQF
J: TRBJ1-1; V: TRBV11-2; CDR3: ASSLWAGPTSRVEAF
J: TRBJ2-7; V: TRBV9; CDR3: ASSEGLSPYEQY
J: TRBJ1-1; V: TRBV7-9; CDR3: ASSFPGSRDNTEAF
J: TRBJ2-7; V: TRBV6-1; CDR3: ASQGSLYEQY
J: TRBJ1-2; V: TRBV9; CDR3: ASSDPPGTAGGYGYT
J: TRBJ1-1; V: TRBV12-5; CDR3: ASGPDSYTEAF
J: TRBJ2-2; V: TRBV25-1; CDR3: ASQVQGNTGELF
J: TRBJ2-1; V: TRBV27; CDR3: ASSFSGGEIYNEQF
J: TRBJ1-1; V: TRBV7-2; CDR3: ASSTTANTEAF
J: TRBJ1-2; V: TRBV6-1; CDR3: ASSERDRGRIGYT
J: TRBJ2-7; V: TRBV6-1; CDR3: ASSKTGYEQY
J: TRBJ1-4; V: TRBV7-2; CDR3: ASSLFPSTNEKLF
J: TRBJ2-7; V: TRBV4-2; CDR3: ASTTEGQGNYEQY
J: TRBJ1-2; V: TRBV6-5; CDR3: ASSYSSRNYGYT
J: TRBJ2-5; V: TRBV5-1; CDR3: ASSLDDRGRRGETQY
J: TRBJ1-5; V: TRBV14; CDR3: ASSHSKTNSNQPQH
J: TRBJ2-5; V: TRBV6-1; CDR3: ASTKDRGDEETQY
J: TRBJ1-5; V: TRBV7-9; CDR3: ASSLGTGGEPQH
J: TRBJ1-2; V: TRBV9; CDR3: ASSAPTGGQDGYT
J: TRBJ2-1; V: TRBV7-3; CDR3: ASSLRLAGGAEQF
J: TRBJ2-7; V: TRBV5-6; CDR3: ASSLTPAYEQY
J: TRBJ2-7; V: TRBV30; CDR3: AWSGPSGRTMQY
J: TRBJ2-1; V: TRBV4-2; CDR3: ASSRDRPSGGYEQF
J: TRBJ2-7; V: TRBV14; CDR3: ASSHARGQGYEQY
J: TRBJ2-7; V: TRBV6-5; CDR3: ASSSGTSAGGYD
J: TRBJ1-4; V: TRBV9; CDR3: ASSAGYGQGKNEKLF
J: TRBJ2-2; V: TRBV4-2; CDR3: ASSQGVLAGSNTGELF
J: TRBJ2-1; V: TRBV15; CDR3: ATSRSLAGVGNEQF
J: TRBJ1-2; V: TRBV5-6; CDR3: ASSSQGALGYT
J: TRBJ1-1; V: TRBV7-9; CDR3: ASSLRSEKAAF
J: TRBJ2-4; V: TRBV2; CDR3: ASSPGQGQNIQY
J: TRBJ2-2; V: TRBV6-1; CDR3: ASLSRGGNTGELF
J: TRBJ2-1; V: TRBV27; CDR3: ASSLGTTYNEQF
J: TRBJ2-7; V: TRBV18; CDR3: ASSPQLGQYNNEQY
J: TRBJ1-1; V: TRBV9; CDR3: ASSVDAGNTEAF
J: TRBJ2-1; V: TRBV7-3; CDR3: ASSLTGGDRVNEQF
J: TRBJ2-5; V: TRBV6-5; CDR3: ASSYCLPDSRETQY
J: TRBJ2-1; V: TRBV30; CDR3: AWSALGKRSSYNEQF
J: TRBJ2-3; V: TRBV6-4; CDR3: ASSPSGGTDTQY